Described below is a single T cell receptor beta chain sequence and its context. As yet, its antigen is unknown. This specimen belongs to a study of T cell repertoires in cytomegalovirus infection. The wider study: Public TCR beta signatures were indicative of both CMV infection and a matching HLA type. Points from the study as a whole: Accumulated public TCR beta family frequency recognized individuals carrying CMV together with the relevant HLA. In two of eight donors, the top clonotype was HLA-C-restricted CMV-specific.

Trimming left V 1 base short and J 0 bases short, with 11 bases between. The CDR3 length is 16 residues. Germline CDR1 is SGHVS and CDR2 is FQNEAQ. From the reads, TCRdb called clonotypes with MiXCR, one entry per CDR3 protein. Counted here are about 500,000 distinct CDR3 sequences, roughly a third occurring once; the ten biggest clones make up roughly 17%. Sequenced material: cultured PBMCs, taken from culture after CMV antigen stimulation. This chain uses TRBV7-8 with TRBJ2-3; D is perhaps TRBD1 (5 bases). The receptor comes from a human donor in good health (CMV status not recorded). Some clones in this sample may be carry-over from other donors' samples. CDR3 DNA sequence: TGTGCCAGCAGCTTAGTAGCAAGGGGAAGCACAGATACGCAGTATTTT. Its translation is CASSLVARGSTDTQYF.